This T cell receptor beta chain was captured by sequencing in a study of cytomegalovirus exposure and HLA in healthy donors. The length of the CDR3 is 14 residues. Trimming took 6 bases from V and 6 from J; bases not matched to a gene: 11. Germline CDR1 is GTSNPN and CDR2 is SVGIG (reference sequence). PCR used 60 Vbeta primers and 13 Jbeta primers. The repertoire was sequenced with immunoSEQ multiplex PCR; TCRdb's copy has only in-frame clones and lacks some. Altogether under 250,000 clones are present, more than 70% being singletons, with the ten largest covering about 0.47%. The clonotype was recovered from a boy aged 5-17 years in good health and CMV-seronegative. The sample consisted of PBMCs. This rearrangement joins TRBV30 to TRBJ2-7, with 10 bases aligning to TRBD2. CDR3 amino acids: CACERGGLAGEQYF. The CDR3 region has the DNA TGTGCCTGTGAGCGGGGGGGCCTAGCGGGCGAGCAGTACTTC.